This T cell receptor (beta chain) was sequenced in a study of T cells in Graves' hyperthyroidism and ophthalmopathy. Trimming left V 5 bases short and J 7 bases short, with 15 bases between. Germline CDR1 and CDR2: DFQATT and SNEGSKA (reference sequence). The CDR3 sequence is 13 residues long. Amplified TCR beta CDR3 regions derived from RNA transcripts. Using the HTBI primer set, a first-round RT-PCR was run on the TCR CDR3. TCRdb recomputed calls from the multiplex PCR reads with MiXCR, one row per CDR3 protein. The table shows approximately 400,000 distinct CDR3 sequences, with roughly 25% occurring only once.

The TCR sequence derives from a middle-aged man with Graves' hyperthyroidism. The sample was blood. This chain joins TRBV20-1 and TRBJ1-5; tentative D call: TRBD1 (6 bases). The CDR3 bases are TGCAGTGCTTTCACAGGGTTGGAGCAGCCCCAGCATTTT. Translating gives CSAFTGLEQPQHF.